This T cell receptor beta chain was sequenced in a study of PD-L1 blockade in urothelial cancer. As for the study in general: Previous chemotherapy exposure amounted to 0 to 3 regimens for patients. At 3 weeks after treatment start (second dose) and again at 6 weeks, blood was analyzed.

The CDR3 has 14 amino acids. From germline, CDR1 is SNHLY and CDR2 FYNNEI. The V end lost 11 bases, the J end lost 4 bases, and 19 bases lay between the germline ends. Time point meaning: pretreatment peripheral blood. Per-patient samples, pretreatment and on-treatment, numbered 1 to 8. Only in-frame clones appear in the TCRdb table, and some are missing; sequencing was by immunoSEQ multiplex PCR. The table has tens of thousands of clones, about 83% seen once. This sequence originates from a woman aged 60-70 years with urothelial cancer. This specimen was PBMCs, taken around atezolizumab (anti-PD-L1) treatment. V is TRBV2 and J is TRBJ2-3; a possible D gene is TRBD1 (6 bases). Here the CDR3 DNA reads TGTGCCTCAGGACAGCCTATCGTTGCAGATACGCAGTATTTT. This codes for CASGQPIVADTQYF.